This entry is about one T cell receptor (beta chain). What it binds is unknown. The sample is drawn from a study of cytomegalovirus exposure and HLA in healthy donors. Study findings and constraints: Of the V segments, some could not be distinguished, including TRBV6-2 and TRBV6-3, and were excluded.

PCR primers comprised 60 Vbeta and 13 Jbeta primers. The protocol was immunoSEQ multiplex PCR, while the TCRdb copy is restricted to in-frame clones and leaves out a portion. There are approximately 58,000 clones in the sample, with roughly 12% held by the top ten. Per germline, CDR1 SGHAT and CDR2 FQDESV (reference sequence). The ends were cut back, 6 bases at V and 2 bases at J, with 20 bases in the middle. This CDR3 is 16 amino acids long. The chain employs TRBV11-1 and TRBJ2-7; unclear D gene. What was sequenced was PBMCs. The TCR originated in a man between 18 and 35 years old in good health and CMV-seropositive. The CDR3 sequence: CASSQKPGRFTYEQYF. The DNA of the CDR3 is TGTGCCAGCAGTCAAAAACCAGGAAGGTTCACCTACGAGCAGTACTTC.